The clone carrying this TCR beta chain was found once. What it binds is unknown. 13 Jbeta primers and 60 Vbeta primers were used for the PCR. TCRdb keeps only in-frame clones here, not all; method: immunoSEQ multiplex PCR. The sample lists about 76,000 clones; around 76% were seen once. These data are taken from a study of cytomegalovirus exposure and HLA in healthy donors. Study results and limitations: CMV serostatus was the only immune exposure information that was available. Presence/absence analyses treated sequencing depth as roughly uniform across donors. As a later analysis showed, several of the most significant clusters appeared to be linked to common viral pathogens. Several V segments, TRBV6-2 and TRBV6-3 among them, could not be told apart and were dropped.

Germline-derived CDR1 and CDR2 are LNHDA and SQIVND (reference sequence). The CDR3 runs to 13 residues. V lost 6 bases, J lost 9 bases, and 15 bases lay in between. V is TRBV19 and J is TRBJ1-5, with D uncertain. The clonotype originates from a male donor in good health and CMV-seropositive. The material sequenced was PBMCs. CDR3 sequence: CASSKPGERPQHF. For the CDR3, the DNA is TGTGCCAGTAGCAAACCGGGAGAGAGGCCCCAGCATTTT.